This section outlines one T cell receptor beta chain sequence together with its context. This entry is derived from a study of blood T cell repertoires in COVID-19. Study-wide context: Nucleic acid was either cDNA or gDNA, and it came from T cells, B-cell-depleted T cells, or PBMCs.

This CDR3 has 13 amino acids. With 11 bases clipped from V and 4 bases from J, the junction kept 7 bases outside the gene matches. Germline CDR1 is MNHEY and CDR2 is SVGAGI. Original processing notes: Amplified reference gene primers provided the basis for estimating nucleated cell counts. Some clones are missing from TCRdb's copy, which holds only in-frame ones; the method was immunoSEQ multiplex PCR. V and J calls and clone size follow that table, whereas D and trimming were derived from the DNA. The sample lists about 180,000 clones; approximately 86% were seen once. Sequenced material: peripheral blood. The sequence was obtained from a woman aged 50 to 65 with acute or convalescent COVID-19. V is TRBV6-5 and J is TRBJ1-5, with 8 bases fitting TRBD1. This CDR3 is CAGGTGPNQPQHF. CDR3 in DNA: TGTGCCGGGGGGACAGGTCCTAATCAGCCCCAGCATTTT.